Below are 25 T cell receptor beta chains sequenced from a single sample in a study of CXCR3-negative and CXCR3-positive naive CD8 T cells. Through 5' RACE with UMI labels, the TRB cDNA libraries were prepared. For each CDR3 protein, TCRdb gives one entry from its re-call of the 5' RACE reads, without DNA. With about 89,000 distinct CDR3 sequences in the sample, the ten largest clones hold 1.1%. Study results and caveats: A higher hydrophobicity marked the TRB CDR3s of CXCR3-positive naive cells versus CXCR3-negative naive cells.

No antigen is known for these receptors. Sequencing was done on a sample of naive CXCR3+ CD8+ T cells from blood. This sample's subset: CD45RO-CCR7+CD27+CD95- naive CD8+ T cells expressing CXCR3 (TNR3+). These receptors were collected from a human donor in good health. Some clones in this sample may be carry-over from other donors' samples.

The chain links TRBV3-2 to TRBJ2-7. TRBV3-2 is tagged as a pseudogene. The CDR3 runs to 12 residues. The chain's CDR3 is CASSQDRTEQYF.

The gene calls are TRBV7-3 and TRBJ2-2; the TCRdb call, TRBD1, lacks DNA for checking. This CDR3 is built from 15 residues. Germline V CDR1 and CDR2: SGHTA, FQGTGA. The CDR3 loop is CASSLGARPTGELFF.

The chain uses TRBV28 and TRBJ2-5; with no DNA, the TCRdb D assignment of TRBD1 cannot be verified. The CDR3 consists of 14 residues. Germline V gene lookup returns CDR1 MDHEN and CDR2 SYDVKM. CDR3 sequence reads: CASKVLDSRETQYF.

The chain uses TRBV6-5 and TRBJ1-1; TCRdb indicates TRBD1, and absent DNA this call remains unverified. The CDR3 consists of 17 residues. Germline CDR1 reads MNHEY; CDR2 reads SVGAGI. CDR3 sequence reads: CASSKNRGLGLNTEAFF.

The V gene is TRBV7-9, the J gene TRBJ1-2; with no DNA, the TCRdb D assignment of TRBD1 cannot be verified. CDR1 is SEHNR and CDR2 is FQNEAQ in the germline V gene (reference sequence). The CDR3 totals 17 residues. This chain's CDR3 is CASSPPVGQATLYGYTF.

The chain employs TRBV12-3 or TRBV12-4 and TRBJ2-7; TCRdb calls TRBD2, which cannot be checked without DNA. The CDR3 is 16 residues long. CDR3 sequence reads: CASSATSGFNSYEQYF.

The V and J genes are TRBV24-1 and TRBJ2-3; TCRdb's assignment of TRBD2 cannot be checked, as there is no DNA. The CDR3 runs 16 residues. Germline loops: CDR1 KGHDR, CDR2 SFDVKD. CDR3 protein: CATSDPNLAGRHTQYF.

The chain combines TRBV7-6 with TRBJ2-5; the D call from TCRdb, TRBD2, cannot be confirmed without DNA. The CDR3 length is 15 residues. Germline V CDR1 and CDR2: SGHVS, FNYEAQ. The CDR3 sequence is CAGSLGGGPQETEYF.

The gene calls are TRBV7-2 and TRBJ2-1; checking the TCRdb D call of TRBD2 is not possible without DNA. Germline values: CDR1 SGHTA, CDR2 FQGNSA. This CDR3 has 15 residues. CDR3 amino acids: CASPLPSGGAAEQFF.

The chain carries TRBV7-6 and TRBJ2-1; the TRBD1 assignment by TCRdb is unverifiable without DNA. The CDR3 sequence is 14 residues long. Germline CDR1 and CDR2: SGHVS and FNYEAQ. The CDR3 sequence: CASSSPGTGGEQFF.

The chain employs TRBV29-1 and TRBJ1-4. Germline loops: CDR1 SQVTM, CDR2 ANQGSEA. This CDR3 is 14 amino acids long. The CDR3 sequence is CSVEKGATNEKLFF. The complete variable domain, with remaining parts taken from reference TRBV29-1 and TRBJ1-4, reads SAVISQKPSRDICQRGTSLTIQCQVDSQVTMMFWYRQQPGQSLTLIATANQGSEATYESGFVIDKFPISRPNLTFSTLTVSNMSPEDSSIYLCSVEKGATNEKLFFGSGTQLSVL.

The chain links TRBV12-3 or TRBV12-4 to TRBJ2-3; TCRdb outputs TRBD1, but without DNA this stays unchecked. The CDR3 runs to 13 residues. The CDR3 loop is CASSGQSTDTQYF.

This rearrangement joins TRBV4-1 to TRBJ2-7; TCRdb picks TRBD2, but there is no DNA to check that call. Germline V CDR1 and CDR2: MGHRA, YSYEKL. The CDR3 covers 15 residues. The CDR3 loop is CASSQQPGLAPEQYF.

The chain combines TRBV18 with TRBJ1-1; TCRdb picks TRBD1, but there is no DNA to check that call. The CDR3 contains 20 residues. Per germline, CDR1 KGHSH and CDR2 LQKENI. The CDR3 loop reads CASSPADRRAIIGRGTEAFF. Full variable domain (rest looked up from reference TRBV18 and TRBJ1-1): NAGVMQNPRHLVRRRGQEARLRCSPMKGHSHVYWYRQLPEEGLKFMVYLQKENIIDESGMPKERFSAEFPKEGPSILRIQQVVRGDSAAYFCASSPADRRAIIGRGTEAFFGQGTRLTVV.

The chain joins TRBV15 to TRBJ2-7; the D call from TCRdb, TRBD1, cannot be confirmed without DNA. CDR1 and CDR2 (germline): LNHNV, YYDKDF (reference sequence). CDR3 length equals 13 residues. CDR3 residues: CATARGEGYEQCF.

The rearrangement links TRBV20-1 to TRBJ2-7; TCRdb outputs TRBD2, but without DNA this stays unchecked. Germline V gives CDR1 DFQATT, CDR2 SNEGSKA (reference sequence). This CDR3 region has 13 residues. This CDR3 is CSARTSGTYEQYF.

The V call is TRBV7-2, the J call TRBJ2-7. CDR3 length equals 14 residues. CDR1 is SGHTA and CDR2 is FQGNSA in the germline V gene. The CDR3 loop reads CASSWNRGSYEQYF.

The genes are TRBV7-9 and TRBJ2-1; TCRdb's assignment of TRBD1 cannot be checked, as there is no DNA. The CDR3 consists of 14 residues. Germline V gene sequence: CDR1 SEHNR, CDR2 FQNEAQ (reference sequence). CDR3 protein: CPSSLGQVYNEQFF.

CDR3 amino acids: CASSLVPGQVYEQYF. The J gene is TRBJ2-7, the V gene TRBV5-5; TCRdb calls TRBD1, which cannot be checked without DNA. The germline V gene encodes CDR1 SGHKS and CDR2 YYEKEE (reference sequence). The CDR3 sequence is 15 residues long.

V and J are TRBV7-6 and TRBJ2-7; the D call from TCRdb, TRBD2, cannot be confirmed without DNA. Germline-derived CDR1 and CDR2 are SGHVS and FNYEAQ. The length of the CDR3 is 16 residues. The chain's CDR3 is CASSLEKSGGSYEQYF.

This CDR3 reads CSVGTSGIYNEQFF. V and J are TRBV29-1 and TRBJ2-1; TCRdb calls TRBD2, which cannot be checked without DNA. The germline gives CDR1 SQVTM, CDR2 ANQGSEA. The CDR3 covers 14 residues.

The chain combines TRBV29-1 with TRBJ2-4; checking the TCRdb D call of TRBD2 is not possible without DNA. The germline V gene has CDR1 SQVTM and CDR2 ANQGSEA. The CDR3 sequence is 16 residues long. This CDR3 reads CSVDEGTSGGINIQYF. The full variable domain, completed using reference TRBV29-1 and TRBJ2-4, is SAVISQKPSRDICQRGTSLTIQCQVDSQVTMMFWYRQQPGQSLTLIATANQGSEATYESGFVIDKFPISRPNLTFSTLTVSNMSPEDSSIYLCSVDEGTSGGINIQYFGAGTRLSVL.

The rearrangement uses TRBV7-2 and TRBJ1-4; the D call of TRBD1 rests on TCRdb alone, since no DNA is present to check it. Germline V lookup: CDR1 SGHTA, CDR2 FQGNSA. This CDR3 region has 15 residues. CDR3 sequence reads: CASSGEQGLSEKLFF. The whole variable domain, filled in from reference TRBV7-2 and TRBJ1-4, reads GAGVSQSPSNKVTEKGKDVELRCDPISGHTALYWYRQSLGQGLEFLIYFQGNSAPDKSGLPSDRFSAERTGGSVSTLTIQRTQQEDSAVYLCASSGEQGLSEKLFFGSGTQLSVL.

This rearrangement joins TRBV7-9 to TRBJ1-2. CDR3 size: 13 residues. Germline V gene lookup returns CDR1 SEHNR and CDR2 FQNEAQ (reference sequence). CDR3 residues: CASSPPANYGYTF.

The gene calls are TRBV28 and TRBJ2-7; the D call of TRBD1 rests on TCRdb alone, since no DNA is present to check it. The length of the CDR3 is 14 residues. Germline-derived CDR1 and CDR2 are MDHEN and SYDVKM. CDR3: CASNLVRTGNEQYF.